Sequencing of this T cell receptor (beta chain) was carried out in a study of CD8+CD57+ T cells in acquired aplastic anemia. Study-wide background: DNA from sorted CD4+ and CD8+ cells averaged roughly 3.2 ug. The study's findings and limits: Fewer than 35 CD8+ CDR3 sequences occurred in both the patients and the controls.

Germline assignment: CDR1 MNHNS and CDR2 SASEGT. The V end was cut by 0 bases, the J end by 6 bases, with 12 bases between. The CDR3 loop spans 15 amino acids. For sequencing, patients were chosen who had shown expansion of CD8+CD57+ cells by flow cytometry. By the time of blood sampling, patients had still received no therapy. The sample holds a few counts of this clonotype. The antigen is undetermined. CDR3 and TCR beta VDJ profiling relied on genomic DNA as the template. Using its own MiXCR run on the reads, TCRdb lists one record per CDR3 protein. This sample carries hundreds of thousands of distinct CDR3 sequences, about a third of them seen once, and the ten largest clones take under 0.95%.

This receptor was taken from a human donor with aplastic anemia. Specimen: sorted CD4+, CD8+, or CD8+CD57+ T cells (not recorded which) from PBMCs. The rearrangement uses TRBV6-1 and TRBJ1-5; D call uncertain. The CDR3 spells CASSEASGTVQPQHF. The CDR3 nucleotides read TGTGCCAGCAGTGAAGCGTCGGGCACAGTTCAGCCCCAGCATTTT.